This TCR beta chain appears in the sequencing data of a study of OX40 agonist ivuxolimab in advanced cancers. This CDR3 comprises 13 residues. The V gene lost 3 bases and the J gene lost 4 bases, with 9 bases spanning the gap. Germline CDR1 reads LNHDA; CDR2 reads SQIVND (reference sequence). Using immunoSEQ multiplex PCR, the repertoire was profiled, and TCRdb retains in-frame clones only, with some absent. The sample records about 90,000 clones, approximately 85% being singletons. The source was CD4+ or CD8+ T cells sorted from blood, collected in a trial of the OX40 agonist ivuxolimab. The sequence derives from an adult with an advanced solid tumor such as melanoma, head and neck, liver or kidney cancer. The chain is built from TRBV19 and TRBJ1-2; TRBD1 might be the D (5 bases). The CDR3 spells CASSMGEAYGYTF. Written as DNA, the CDR3 is TGTGCCAGTAGTATGGGGGAGGCCTATGGCTACACCTTC. Looking up the rest from reference TRBV19 and TRBJ1-2 gives the full variable domain: DGGITQSPKYLFRKEGQNVTLSCEQNLNHDAMYWYRQDPGQGLRLIYYSQIVNDFQKGDIAEGYSVSREKKESFPLTVTSAQKNPTAFYLCASSMGEAYGYTFGSGTRLTVV.